The next 23 T cell receptor beta chains were all read from a single sample in a study of T cells in Graves' hyperthyroidism and ophthalmopathy. Amplification targeted TCR beta CDR3 regions from RNA transcripts. Researchers ran a first-round RT-PCR on the TCR CDR3 using the HTBI primer set. One entry per CDR3 protein results from TCRdb running MiXCR on the multiplex PCR reads. The table shows 490,000 or so distinct CDR3 sequences, with 20% occurring only once. Sequenced: blood. All receptors come from a man aged 35 to 55 with Graves' ophthalmopathy.

This clonotype has a count of ten or more. The V gene is TRBV7-2, the J gene TRBJ2-5; D is perhaps TRBD2 (6 bases). The CDR3 runs 13 residues. The ends were cut back, 10 bases at V and 4 bases at J, with 16 bases in the middle. CDR1 and CDR2 (germline): SGHTA, FQGNSA. CDR3 in amino acids: CATRRVGGETQYF. CDR3 sequence (DNA): TGTGCCACCCGTAGAGTCGGGGGAGAGACCCAGTACTTC.

The chain combines TRBV7-2 with TRBJ2-3; TRBD2 matches 10 bases. From germline, CDR1 is SGHTA and CDR2 FQGNSA. The CDR3 sequence is 15 residues long. J was trimmed by 6 bases and V by 5 bases; bases with no gene match: 8. CDR3 residues: CASSPQGLATDTQYF. For the CDR3, the DNA is TGTGCCAGCAGCCCCCAGGGACTAGCGACGGATACGCAGTATTTT. Complete variable domain (other parts from reference TRBV7-2 and TRBJ2-3): GAGVSQSPSNKVTEKGKDVELRCDPISGHTALYWYRQSLGQGLEFLIYFQGNSAPDKSGLPSDRFSAERTGGSVSTLTIQRTQQEDSAVYLCASSPQGLATDTQYFGPGTRLTVL.

The genes are TRBV6-1 and TRBJ2-2; maybe TRBD1 (5 bases). Trimming removed 2 bases from V and 1 base from J, with 8 bases in between. This CDR3 region has 15 residues. Germline CDR1 and CDR2: MNHNS and SASEGT. CDR3 amino acids: CASSEPTGNTGELFF. The CDR3 nucleotides read TGTGCCAGCAGTGAACCTACAGGGAACACCGGGGAGCTGTTTTTT.

In the case of this clonotype: This may be a read error: a much more frequent sequence differs by one nucleotide. The V and J genes are TRBV7-2 and TRBJ2-1; 10 bases map to TRBD2. Losses at the gene ends were 5 bases for V and 7 bases for J; bases not matched to a gene: 8. The CDR3 covers 15 residues. Germline V CDR1 and CDR2: SGHTA, FQGNSA. The CDR3 DNA sequence: TGTGCCAGCAGCCGACCGGGACTAGCGACTAATGAGCAGTTCTTC. Its translation: CASSRPGLATNEQFF.

At least ten counts were recorded for this clonotype. Sequence at one end of the junction differs from germline and may be a read error. The CDR3 is CASREGRGSYEQYF. The CDR3 DNA sequence: TGTGCCAGCAGGGAAGGTAGGGGGTCCTACGAGCAGTACTTC. The chain is built from TRBV2 and TRBJ2-7, with D maybe TRBD1 (6 bases). Germline CDR1 reads SNHLY; CDR2 reads FYNNEI. This CDR3 contains 14 residues.

This clonotype was seen just once. The V call is TRBV7-2, the J call TRBJ1-2; 8 nucleotides align to TRBD1. Germline loops: CDR1 SGHTA, CDR2 FQGNSA. The V segment lost 2 bases and the J segment 0 bases; nucleotides outside the gene matches: 8. The CDR3 length is 17 residues. The DNA of the CDR3 is TGTGCCAGCAGCTTAACCGCACGGACAGGGACTAACTATGGCTACACCTTC. This sequence encodes CASSLTARTGTNYGYTF.

This clonotype was seen ten or more times. J is TRBJ2-5 and V is TRBV30; D is possibly TRBD1 (5 bases). This CDR3 comprises 16 residues. CDR1 is GTSNPN and CDR2 is SVGIG in the germline V gene (reference sequence). Trimming removed 0 bases at V and 2 bases at J, with 16 bases between. The CDR3 is CAWSVPFHRRQETQYF. Here the CDR3 DNA reads TGTGCCTGGAGTGTCCCCTTTCACAGGCGACAAGAGACCCAGTACTTC.

The chain couples TRBV5-1 to TRBJ1-1; maybe TRBD1 (5 bases). Germline CDR1 is SGHRS and CDR2 is YFSETQ. V was shortened by 1 base and J by 5 bases, with 12 bases between the two germline ends. The CDR3 totals 14 residues. The CDR3 DNA is TGCGCCAGCAGCTTGCTGGGGCCGGGAACTGAAGCTTTCTTT. It translates to CASSLLGPGTEAFF.

This clonotype was detected ten times or more. In nucleotides, the CDR3 is TGTGCCAGCAGCCATACTAGCGAGCAGTTCTTC. This gives the protein CASSHTSEQFF. The chain links TRBV3-1 to TRBJ2-1; D might be TRBD2 (6 bases). The length of the CDR3 is 11 residues. Germline CDR1 is LGHDT and CDR2 is YNNKEL (reference sequence). Trimming shortened V by 3 bases and J by 10 bases, and 7 bases separated the two germline ends.

The rearrangement uses TRBV20-1 and TRBJ2-7; 9 nucleotides agree with TRBD2. The CDR3 spans 15 residues. CDR1 is DFQATT and CDR2 is SNEGSKA in the germline V gene (reference sequence). The V and J ends lost 0 bases and 4 bases, in that order; junction bases with no gene match: 7. In DNA, the CDR3 is TGCAGTGCTAGAGATAGGAGCGGGAGGCTTTACGAGCAGTACTTC. Amino acid sequence: CSARDRSGRLYEQYF.

With respect to this clonotype: A clone one base away is much larger, so this may be a read error. V is TRBV4-1 and J is TRBJ2-7; possibly TRBD1 or TRBD2 for D (6 bases each). Trimming took off 1 base at V and 4 bases at J, with 14 bases between the two ends. CDR1 and CDR2 (germline): MGHRA, YSYEKL. There are 15 residues in the CDR3. The CDR3 DNA sequence: TGCGCCAGCAGCCAAGTGGAGGGGGGCCGGTACGAGCAGTACTTC. Its protein product is CASSQVEGGRYEQYF.

This clonotype was recorded many times. The chain links TRBV28 to TRBJ2-7; TRBD2 matches at 9 bases. In germline, CDR1 is MDHEN, CDR2 SYDVKM. The V segment lost 8 bases and the J segment 2 bases; nucleotides outside the gene matches: 7. The CDR3 contains 14 residues. CDR3 in DNA: TGTGCCAGCGTCTCAAGCGGGAGGACCTACGAGCAGTACTTC. Translating gives CASVSSGRTYEQYF. Supplemented by reference TRBV28 and TRBJ2-7, the full variable domain reads DVKVTQSSRYLVKRTGEKVFLECVQDMDHENMFWYRQDPGLGLRLIYFSYDVKMKEKGDIPEGYSVSREKKERFSLILESASTNQTSMYLCASVSSGRTYEQYFGPGTRLTVT.

This clonotype has only a few counts. The gene calls are TRBV5-1 and TRBJ2-7; TRBD2 might be the D (7 bases). V dropped 3 bases and J dropped 4 bases, with 20 bases sitting between them. Germline CDR1 reads SGHRS; CDR2 reads YFSETQ. The CDR3 has 16 amino acids. CDR3 protein: CASSWGRELGLYEQYF. In nucleotides, the CDR3 is TGCGCCAGCAGCTGGGGGCGGGAGCTCGGGTTATACGAGCAGTACTTC.

The rearrangement uses TRBV3-1 and TRBJ1-1; D gene ambiguous. The germline gives CDR1 LGHDT, CDR2 YNNKEL (reference sequence). The CDR3 is 15 residues long. The ends were cut back, 4 bases at V and 0 bases at J, with 12 bases in the middle. CDR3 nucleotides: TGTGCCAGCAGCCTGAGACCAGAGATGAACACTGAAGCTTTCTTT. Translating gives CASSLRPEMNTEAFF.

A few counts support this clonotype. The V gene is TRBV12-3 or TRBV12-4, the J gene TRBJ1-1, with a weak D call TRBD1 (5 bases). The CDR3 extends over 16 amino acids. Trimming took 5 bases from V and 1 from J, leaving 17 bases between them. The CDR3 nucleotides are TGTGCCAGCAGTGAAGGGTTGGGGGGTGCGAACACTGAAGCTTTCTTT. This sequence encodes CASSEGLGGANTEAFF.

The genes are TRBV19 and TRBJ2-4, with a possible D match to TRBD1 (6 bases). The V end was cut by 6 bases, the J end by 5 bases, with 14 bases between. Germline assignment: CDR1 LNHDA and CDR2 SQIVND (reference sequence). The CDR3 is made up of 14 amino acids. The DNA of the CDR3 is TGTGCCAGTAGCTTGGGCCCAGGGGAAAACATTCAGTACTTC. Its protein is CASSLGPGENIQYF.

V is TRBV5-1 and J is TRBJ2-1, with D possibly being TRBD1 or TRBD2 (5 bases each). Germline V CDR1 and CDR2: SGHRS, YFSETQ. The CDR3 runs 16 residues. Trimming left V 3 bases short and J 6 bases short, with 19 bases between. In DNA, the CDR3 is TGCGCCAGCAGCTCCGGGACGGCTTTCCCGCTCAATGAGCAGTTCTTC. As protein: CASSSGTAFPLNEQFF.

This clonotype was recorded a few times. As the CDR3 is not closed by the conserved phenylalanine or tryptophan, this likely results from a read error. Here the CDR3 DNA reads TGTGCCAGCAGTTCAACCTACGAGCAGTACCTC. It encodes CASSSTYEQYL. The chain uses TRBV28 and TRBJ2-7; D ambiguous. The CDR3 length is 11 residues. Germline V gives CDR1 MDHEN, CDR2 SYDVKM. The V gene lost 4 bases and the J gene lost 2 bases, with 3 bases spanning the gap.

Only a few counts were recorded for this clonotype. The chain employs TRBV27 and TRBJ1-4; 9 positions match TRBD1. V lost 5 bases, J lost 7 bases, and 8 bases stayed unmatched. CDR3 length equals 15 residues. The germline V gene has CDR1 MNHEY and CDR2 SMNVEV (reference sequence). The CDR3 sequence is CASSPWDRVSEKLFF. The DNA for the CDR3 is TGTGCCAGCAGTCCTTGGGACAGGGTGTCTGAAAAACTGTTTTTT.

This clonotype appeared many times. The J gene is TRBJ1-4, the V gene TRBV6-1; 8 bases are shared with TRBD1. The germline CDR1 and CDR2 sequences are MNHNS and SASEGT. V lost 6 bases and J lost 5; bases outside the gene matches: 8. This CDR3 is 15 amino acids long. CDR3 in DNA: TGTGCCAGCAGAGATCAGGGGGCTAAAAATGAAAAACTGTTTTTT. It yields the protein CASRDQGAKNEKLFF.

Many counts were recorded for this clonotype. J is TRBJ2-7 and V is TRBV14; 13 nucleotides align to TRBD2. The CDR3 is 14 amino acids. Germline V gene sequence: CDR1 SGHDN, CDR2 FVKESK. Trimming at V came to 4 bases and at J to 4 bases, leaving 1 base not matched to a gene. CDR3 residues: CASSRTSGGYEQYF. The CDR3 DNA is TGTGCCAGCAGCCGGACTAGCGGGGGTTACGAGCAGTACTTC.

The V gene is TRBV19, the J gene TRBJ1-4; D uncertain. Trimming removed 2 bases at V and 4 bases at J, with 8 bases between. Germline V gene lookup returns CDR1 LNHDA and CDR2 SQIVND (reference sequence). This CDR3 contains 14 residues. The CDR3 DNA follows: TGTGCCAGTAGTATAATGGGGAATAATGAAAAACTGTTTTTT. Amino acid sequence: CASSIMGNNEKLFF.

V is TRBV19 and J is TRBJ2-3; 9 nucleotides match TRBD2. Trimming took 1 base from V and 2 from J; bases not matched to a gene: 7. CDR1 and CDR2 from the germline V gene are LNHDA and SQIVND (reference sequence). The CDR3 loop spans 17 amino acids. The CDR3 loop is CASSIGASGAYTDTQYF. The CDR3 nucleotides read TGTGCCAGTAGTATAGGGGCTAGCGGGGCGTACACAGATACGCAGTATTTT.